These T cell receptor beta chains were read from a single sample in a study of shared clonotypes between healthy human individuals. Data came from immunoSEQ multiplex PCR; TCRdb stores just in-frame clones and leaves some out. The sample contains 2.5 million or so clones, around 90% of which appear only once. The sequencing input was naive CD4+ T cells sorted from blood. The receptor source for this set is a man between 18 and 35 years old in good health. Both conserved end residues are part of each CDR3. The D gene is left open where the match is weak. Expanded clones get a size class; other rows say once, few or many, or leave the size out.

CDR3 protein: CASSRGRSTDTQYF
CDR3 DNA: TGTGCCAGCAGTAGAGGGCGTAGCACAGATACGCAGTATTTT
J gene: TRBJ2-3
clone size: -
D gene: -
V gene: TRBV6-5

CDR3 protein: CASSIGGSSTDTQYF
CDR3 DNA: TGCGCCAGCAGCATAGGGGGATCTAGCACAGATACGCAGTATTTT
J gene: TRBJ2-3
clone size: -
D gene: -
V gene: TRBV5-1

CDR3 protein: CASSEGHSADTQYF
CDR3 DNA: TGTGCCAGCAGCGAGGGACACTCGGCAGATACGCAGTATTTT
J gene: TRBJ2-3
clone size: once
D gene: -
V gene: TRBV9

CDR3 protein: CASSLASGIRGGELFF
CDR3 DNA: TGCGCCAGCAGCTTGGCTTCCGGGATTAGGGGCGGGGAGCTGTTTTTT
J gene: TRBJ2-2
clone size: -
D gene: -
V gene: TRBV5-1

CDR3 protein: CAWSNSGKYEQYF
CDR3 DNA: TGTGCCTGGAGTAATAGCGGGAAGTACGAGCAGTACTTC
J gene: TRBJ2-7
clone size: once
D gene: TRBD2
V gene: TRBV30

CDR3 protein: CASSYGVDSPLHF
CDR3 DNA: TGTGCCAGCAGTTACGGGGTGGATTCACCCCTCCACTTT
J gene: TRBJ1-6
clone size: -
D gene: -
V gene: TRBV6-6

CDR3 protein: CASSPGAGGMSTNEKLFF
CDR3 DNA: TGTGCCAGCAGCCCCGGGGCGGGGGGGATGTCAACTAATGAAAAACTGTTTTTT
J gene: TRBJ1-4
clone size: once
D gene: -
V gene: TRBV5-4

CDR3 protein: CASSPGLGSAEQFF
CDR3 DNA: TGTGCCAGCAGTCCAGGACTAGGGTCAGCTGAGCAGTTCTTC
J gene: TRBJ2-1
clone size: -
D gene: TRBD2
V gene: TRBV6-6

CDR3 protein: CASSLAGSQETQYF
CDR3 DNA: TGCGCCAGCAGCTTGGCCGGCAGCCAAGAGACCCAGTACTTC
J gene: TRBJ2-5
clone size: -
D gene: -
V gene: TRBV5-1

CDR3 protein: CASSLTGNEQFF
CDR3 DNA: TGCGCCAGCAGCTTAACAGGGAATGAGCAGTTCTTC
J gene: TRBJ2-1
clone size: -
D gene: -
V gene: TRBV5-1

CDR3 protein: CASSLLGTVSGNTIYF
CDR3 DNA: TGTGCCAGCAGCCTGCTGGGTACAGTCTCTGGAAACACCATATATTTT
J gene: TRBJ1-3
clone size: -
D gene: -
V gene: TRBV7-8

CDR3 protein: CASSPPEGRGDGKLFF
CDR3 DNA: TGTGCCAGCTCACCACCTGAGGGACGGGGGGACGGAAAACTGTTTTTT
J gene: TRBJ1-4
clone size: -
D gene: -
V gene: TRBV18

CDR3 protein: CASRHRGSNTEAFF
CDR3 DNA: TGTGCCAGCCGGCACCGGGGGTCCAACACTGAAGCTTTCTTT
J gene: TRBJ1-1
clone size: -
D gene: -
V gene: TRBV7-9

CDR3 protein: CASSRGATNEKLFF
CDR3 DNA: TGTGCCAGCAGTCGGGGGGCAACTAATGAAAAACTGTTTTTT
J gene: TRBJ1-4
clone size: -
D gene: -
V gene: TRBV6-5

CDR3 protein: CASSANRNSPLHF
CDR3 DNA: TGTGCCAGCAGCGCAAACCGGAATTCACCCCTCCACTTT
J gene: TRBJ1-6
clone size: -
D gene: -
V gene: TRBV11-3

CDR3 protein: CASSLLPGMSSYNEQFF
CDR3 DNA: TGCGCCAGCAGCTTGCTACCAGGCATGAGCTCCTACAATGAGCAGTTCTTC
J gene: TRBJ2-1
clone size: -
D gene: -
V gene: TRBV5-1

CDR3 protein: CASSPPQMETQYF
CDR3 DNA: TGTGCCAGCTCACCACCGCAGATGGAGACCCAGTACTTC
J gene: TRBJ2-5
clone size: -
D gene: -
V gene: TRBV18

CDR3 protein: CASSLDSALGNEQFF
CDR3 DNA: TGTGCCAGCAGCTTAGACAGTGCGCTGGGGAATGAGCAGTTCTTC
J gene: TRBJ2-1
clone size: -
D gene: -
V gene: TRBV7-2

CDR3 protein: CASRKTGTNEKLFF
CDR3 DNA: TGTGCCAGCAGAAAGACAGGGACTAATGAAAAACTGTTTTTT
J gene: TRBJ1-4
clone size: -
D gene: TRBD1
V gene: TRBV6-5

CDR3 protein: CASSFPGARGETQYF
CDR3 DNA: TGCGCCAGCAGCTTCCCGGGGGCGAGGGGAGAGACCCAGTACTTC
J gene: TRBJ2-5
clone size: once
D gene: -
V gene: TRBV5-1

CDR3 protein: CASSQETSGPLRYEQYF
CDR3 DNA: TGCGCCAGCAGCCAAGAGACTAGCGGTCCCCTGCGATACGAGCAGTACTTC
J gene: TRBJ2-7
clone size: -
D gene: TRBD2
V gene: TRBV4-1

CDR3 protein: CASSLTYFVTTEVNYGYTF
CDR3 DNA: TGTGCCAGCAGCTTGACATACTTTGTGACGACGGAGGTGAACTATGGCTACACCTTC
J gene: TRBJ1-2
clone size: -
D gene: -
V gene: TRBV11-2

CDR3 protein: CSVAAGSNQPQHF
CDR3 DNA: TGCAGCGTCGCAGCGGGGAGCAATCAGCCCCAGCATTTT
J gene: TRBJ1-5
clone size: few
D gene: -
V gene: TRBV29-1

CDR3 protein: CASSLSRVGETQYF
CDR3 DNA: TGTGCCAGCAGTTTATCCAGGGTCGGAGAGACCCAGTACTTC
J gene: TRBJ2-5
clone size: -
D gene: -
V gene: TRBV28

CDR3 protein: CASSVGGLIPLHF
CDR3 DNA: TGTGCCAGCAGCGTAGGGGGTCTCATCCCCCTCCACTTT
J gene: TRBJ1-6
clone size: -
D gene: -
V gene: TRBV9

CDR3 protein: CASSLGGRGNEQFF
CDR3 DNA: TGCGCCAGCAGCTTAGGGGGGAGAGGCAATGAGCAGTTCTTC
J gene: TRBJ2-1
clone size: -
D gene: -
V gene: TRBV5-1

CDR3 protein: CASSAGSPTTGELFF
CDR3 DNA: TGTGCCAGCAGTGCGGGGTCACCCACGACCGGGGAGCTGTTTTTT
J gene: TRBJ2-2
clone size: -
D gene: -
V gene: TRBV25-1

CDR3 protein: CASSLAGADNQPQHF
CDR3 DNA: TGCGCCAGCAGCTTGGCCGGGGCGGACAATCAGCCCCAGCATTTT
J gene: TRBJ1-5
clone size: -
D gene: -
V gene: TRBV5-1

CDR3 protein: CASSRTSDVSYEQYF
CDR3 DNA: TGCGCCAGCAGCCGGACTAGCGATGTCTCCTACGAGCAGTACTTC
J gene: TRBJ2-7
clone size: -
D gene: TRBD2
V gene: TRBV4-3

CDR3 protein: CASSWDSNQPQHF
CDR3 DNA: TGTGCCAGCAGTTGGGACAGCAATCAGCCCCAGCATTTT
J gene: TRBJ1-5
clone size: -
D gene: -
V gene: TRBV5-4

CDR3 protein: CTSSSSYEQYF
CDR3 DNA: TGCACCAGCAGTTCTTCCTACGAGCAGTACTTC
J gene: TRBJ2-7
clone size: -
D gene: -
V gene: TRBV10-2

CDR3 protein: CASSVGTLAGSTDTQYF
CDR3 DNA: TGTGCCAGCAGCGTAGGAACCCTAGCGGGGTCCACAGATACGCAGTATTTT
J gene: TRBJ2-3
clone size: -
D gene: TRBD2
V gene: TRBV9

CDR3 protein: CASSQGNYGYTF
CDR3 DNA: TGCGCCAGCAGCCAGGGTAACTATGGCTACACCTTC
J gene: TRBJ1-2
clone size: -
D gene: -
V gene: TRBV4-1

CDR3 protein: CASTQGFSEKLFF
CDR3 DNA: TGTGCCAGCACTCAGGGGTTTTCTGAAAAACTGTTTTTT
J gene: TRBJ1-4
clone size: -
D gene: -
V gene: TRBV2

CDR3 protein: CASSPRDIAGYTF
CDR3 DNA: TGTGCCAGCAGCCCCCGGGACATTGCTGGCTACACCTTC
J gene: TRBJ1-2
clone size: -
D gene: -
V gene: TRBV6-6

CDR3 protein: CAWSVNSREAFF
CDR3 DNA: TGTGCCTGGAGTGTAAATAGCCGTGAAGCTTTCTTT
J gene: TRBJ1-1
clone size: few
D gene: -
V gene: TRBV30

CDR3 protein: CASSIGGTGGETEAFF
CDR3 DNA: TGTGCCAGTAGTATAGGCGGGACAGGGGGCGAGACTGAAGCTTTCTTT
J gene: TRBJ1-1
clone size: -
D gene: TRBD1
V gene: TRBV19

CDR3 protein: CASSLSSSYNEQFF
CDR3 DNA: TGCGCCAGCAGCTTGTCCTCTTCCTACAATGAGCAGTTCTTC
J gene: TRBJ2-1
clone size: -
D gene: -
V gene: TRBV5-1

CDR3 protein: CASSLGYGGGYNEQFF
CDR3 DNA: TGTGCCAGCAGCTTGGGCTACGGGGGTGGGTACAATGAGCAGTTCTTC
J gene: TRBJ2-1
clone size: -
D gene: -
V gene: TRBV5-4

CDR3 protein: CASSLRVEDTQYF
CDR3 DNA: TGTGCCAGCAGTTTACGGGTGGAAGATACGCAGTATTTT
J gene: TRBJ2-3
clone size: once
D gene: -
V gene: TRBV6-5

CDR3 protein: CASSQDSIRGVGLDYGYTF
CDR3 DNA: TGCGCCAGCAGCCAAGATTCGATTCGAGGGGTAGGTTTGGACTATGGCTACACCTTC
J gene: TRBJ1-2
clone size: once
D gene: -
V gene: TRBV4-3

CDR3 protein: CASSEPPYYGYTF
CDR3 DNA: TGTGCCAGCAGTGAACCTCCTTACTATGGCTACACCTTC
J gene: TRBJ1-2
clone size: -
D gene: -
V gene: TRBV6-1

CDR3 protein: CASSAGSKGLYGYTF
CDR3 DNA: TGTGCCAGCAGCGCGGGGAGTAAAGGGTTATATGGCTACACCTTC
J gene: TRBJ1-2
clone size: -
D gene: -
V gene: TRBV5-4

CDR3 protein: CASSTGRDNSPLHF
CDR3 DNA: TGTGCCAGCAGTACGGGACGGGATAATTCACCCCTCCACTTT
J gene: TRBJ1-6
clone size: -
D gene: -
V gene: TRBV2

CDR3 protein: CASSIPSNQPQHF
CDR3 DNA: TGTGCCAGTAGTATACCGAGCAATCAGCCCCAGCATTTT
J gene: TRBJ1-5
clone size: few
D gene: -
V gene: TRBV19

CDR3 protein: CATSRGGLNNEQFF
CDR3 DNA: TGTGCCACCAGCCGGGGGGGCCTGAACAATGAGCAGTTCTTC
J gene: TRBJ2-1
clone size: once
D gene: TRBD2
V gene: TRBV6-5

CDR3 protein: CASSRRGTGDYEQYF
CDR3 DNA: TGTGCCAGCAGTCGTAGGGGGACAGGGGACTACGAGCAGTACTTC
J gene: TRBJ2-7
clone size: once
D gene: TRBD1
V gene: TRBV9

CDR3 protein: CASSLVAGYSMNTEAFF
CDR3 DNA: TGTGCCAGCAGCTTGGTCGCAGGGTATAGCATGAACACTGAAGCTTTCTTT
J gene: TRBJ1-1
clone size: -
D gene: -
V gene: TRBV5-4

CDR3 protein: CASSQSFMETQYF
CDR3 DNA: TGCGCCAGCAGCCAATCCTTTATGGAGACCCAGTACTTC
J gene: TRBJ2-5
clone size: -
D gene: -
V gene: TRBV4-1

CDR3 protein: CASSPRLAKPPETQYF
CDR3 DNA: TGTGCCAGCAGCCCTAGACTAGCCAAGCCCCCGGAGACCCAGTACTTC
J gene: TRBJ2-5
clone size: -
D gene: TRBD2
V gene: TRBV11-2

CDR3 protein: CASSFTGVRISGNTIYF
CDR3 DNA: TGTGCCAGCAGCTTTACAGGGGTGAGGATTTCTGGAAACACCATATATTTT
J gene: TRBJ1-3
clone size: -
D gene: TRBD1
V gene: TRBV7-2

CDR3 protein: CASSLDGTQYF
CDR3 DNA: TGTGCCAGCAGCTTAGATGGCACCCAGTACTTC
J gene: TRBJ2-5
clone size: -
D gene: -
V gene: TRBV7-2